This TCR beta chain was observed in a study of cytomegalovirus exposure and HLA in healthy donors. Profiling relied on immunoSEQ multiplex PCR, and the TCRdb table lists in-frame clones only, not all of them. The data contain 200,000 to 250,000 clones, roughly 83% of them singletons. General study points: Confirmation in vitro established that a few CMV-associated chains were specific for CMV antigens. That first-cohort TCR clusters tended to co-occur in the 100 to 150 validation repertoires was found in a later analysis.

This clone was seen a few times. The antigen is unknown. Germline CDR1 and CDR2: SGHTA and FQGTGA. This CDR3 spans 13 amino acids. V lost 5 bases to trimming and J lost 6 bases; unmatched junction nucleotides: 6. The V gene is TRBV7-3, the J gene TRBJ2-7; 8 nucleotides align to TRBD2. The specimen sequenced was PBMCs. The sequence derives from a woman aged 25 to 45 in good health and CMV-seropositive. CDR3 amino acids: CASSEREWGEQYF. CDR3 nucleotide sequence: TGTGCCAGCAGCGAGCGGGAGTGGGGCGAGCAGTACTTC.